This TCR beta chain comes out of a study of T-cell memory formation after mild COVID-19. The sample holds a few counts of this clonotype. The antigen remains unidentified. Trimming took off 3 bases at V and 4 bases at J, with 15 bases between the two ends. The CDR3 is 15 residues long. Germline V gene lookup returns CDR1 MGHDK and CDR2 SYGVNS. TCRdb recomputed calls from the 5' RACE reads with MiXCR, one row per CDR3 protein. Here the sample spans over 500,000 distinct CDR3 sequences, roughly 17% being singletons. Regarding the study as a whole: Whether day 37 second-wave clones are SARS-CoV-2-specific was not confirmed. CD4+ contracting clones were found mainly in CM and EM, and CD8+ ones in EMRA.

This TCR came from an adult woman who had mild COVID-19 (a few samples of this study predate the infection). Cell type and time point are not known. Sequencing was done on a sample of PBMCs or a T cell subset sorted from them (not recorded which). This chain joins TRBV25-1 and TRBJ1-1; D uncertain. The CDR3 sequence: CASSESRLPGTEAFF. In DNA form, the CDR3 reads TGTGCCAGCAGTGAGTCTCGTCTCCCTGGCACTGAAGCTTTCTTT.